A selection of T cell receptor beta chains follows, all from one sample in a study of T-cell reconstitution after alpha-beta-depleted transplantation in children. MiXCR, applied by TCRdb to the PCR reads, yields one record per CDR3 protein. The sample yields about 210,000 distinct CDR3 sequences, roughly a sixth seen once. The sample in question was PBMCs, mostly from graft donor cells, obtained 360 days after TCRalphabeta/CD19-depleted stem cell transplant. The receptors originated from a male patient aged 2-15 years who had a stem cell transplant for acute lymphoblastic leukemia, so the T cells may come from the graft donor. CDR3s include the opening cysteine and the closing phenylalanine or tryptophan. A D gene is named only where the DNA matches it firmly. Clone size is stated in some rows and not others, as once, few, many or a class when expanded.

V	size	J	D	CDR3	DNA
TRBV6-1	.	TRBJ1-1	.	CASTKGFNTEAFF	TGTGCCAGCACCAAGGGGTTTAACACTGAAGCTTTCTTT
TRBV20-1	many	TRBJ2-1	.	CSAEAVEQFF	TGCAGTGCTGAGGCGGTTGAGCAGTTCTTC
TRBV7-6	few	TRBJ2-3	TRBD2	CASSLAGNIVTDTQYF	TGTGCCAGCAGCCTAGCGGGAAATATAGTCACAGATACGCAGTATTTT
TRBV7-2	.	TRBJ2-1	.	CAIRGKGRREQFF	TGTGCCATTCGGGGGAAAGGTCGGCGTGAGCAGTTCTTC
TRBV5-1	.	TRBJ1-2	TRBD1	CASSQDRGDYGYTF	TGCGCCAGCAGCCAGGACAGGGGAGACTATGGCTACACCTTC
TRBV12-3/TRBV12-4	.	TRBJ1-6	TRBD1	CASSLRTGRAPYNSPLHF	TGTGCCAGCAGTCTCCGGACAGGGCGAGCACCTTATAATTCACCCCTCCACTTT
TRBV3-1	.	TRBJ2-1	TRBD2	CASSQETPSGEQFF	TGTGCCAGCAGCCAAGAAACTCCTAGCGGTGAGCAGTTCTTC
TRBV21-1	.	TRBJ1-4	.	CASSKAFDRVGEKLFF	TGTGCCAGCAGCAAAGCTTTCGACAGGGTGGGAGAAAAACTGTTTTTT
TRBV5-1	.	TRBJ1-2	TRBD1	CASSAGTGGHGYTF	TGCGCCAGCAGCGCCGGGACAGGGGGCCATGGCTACACCTTC
TRBV12-3/TRBV12-4	.	TRBJ2-7	TRBD1	CASSFEGQGLREQYF	TGTGCCAGCAGTTTCGAGGGACAGGGGCTTCGGGAGCAGTACTTC
TRBV5-8	.	TRBJ2-3	.	CASSLPSLGGTDTQYF	TGTGCCAGCAGCCTGCCCTCACTTGGGGGCACAGATACGCAGTATTTT
TRBV10-3	.	TRBJ2-7	.	CAISDPLTGSYEQYF	TGTGCCATCAGCGACCCCCTCACCGGCTCCTACGAGCAGTACTTC
TRBV2	.	TRBJ2-5	.	CANESPLGQYF	TGTGCCAACGAGAGTCCTCTTGGTCAGTACTTC
TRBV7-2	.	TRBJ1-3	.	CASSPTGFSFSGNTIYF	TGTGCCAGCAGCCCGACAGGTTTTAGCTTCTCTGGAAACACCATATATTTT
TRBV13	few	TRBJ1-1	.	CASSLGERRRMNTEAFF	TGTGCCAGCAGCTTAGGTGAGCGGAGACGCATGAACACTGAAGCTTTCTTT
TRBV24-1	few	TRBJ2-2	.	CATSDLAETGELFF	TGTGCCACCAGTGATTTAGCGGAGACCGGGGAGCTGTTTTTT
TRBV24-1	.	TRBJ2-1	.	CATSDFSHRAVEQFF	TGTGCCACCAGTGATTTTAGTCACAGGGCAGTAGAGCAGTTCTTC
TRBV24-1	few	TRBJ2-1	.	CATSDPRDQGENEQFF	TGTGCCACCAGTGATCCCCGGGACCAAGGAGAGAATGAGCAGTTCTTC
TRBV18	.	TRBJ2-1	TRBD1	CASSPRTGSLGTNEQFF	TGTGCCAGCTCACCGAGGACAGGATCCCTGGGGACGAATGAGCAGTTCTTC
TRBV13	.	TRBJ1-6	.	CASSLGVSPGVGSPLHF	TGTGCCAGCAGCTTGGGGGTCAGCCCGGGGGTCGGTTCACCCCTCCACTTT
TRBV5-1	many	TRBJ2-1	TRBD2	CASSLGAGGHNEQFF	TGCGCCAGCAGCTTGGGAGCGGGGGGGCACAATGAGCAGTTCTTC
TRBV10-3	few	TRBJ2-5	.	CAISVTQETQYF	TGTGCCATCAGCGTGACCCAAGAGACCCAGTACTTC
TRBV29-1	.	TRBJ2-2	.	CSVRLSLAIGELFF	TGCAGCGTGCGTCTTTCCCTAGCGATCGGGGAGCTGTTTTTT
TRBV7-2	.	TRBJ2-7	.	CASSLSGSSEQYF	TGTGCCAGCAGCTTATCAGGGTCGAGCGAGCAGTACTTC
TRBV20-1	.	TRBJ1-5	TRBD1	CSARAPGTVSQPQHF	TGCAGTGCTAGAGCCCCCGGGACAGTGAGTCAGCCCCAGCATTTT